This T cell receptor (beta chain) is from a study of T cell responses to AZD1222 COVID-19 vaccine. Trimming pared 7 bases from V and 3 bases from J, leaving 17 bases between. The CDR3 runs 15 residues. Germline lookup yields CDR1 SNHLY and CDR2 FYNNEI. Profiling relied on immunoSEQ multiplex PCR, and the TCRdb table lists in-frame clones only, not all of them. Seen here are around 120,000 clones, roughly 84% observed once, and the top ten hold roughly a tenth. Sequencing was performed on peripheral blood, taken on day 0 of AZD1222 vaccination. The receptor was derived from an adult in good health. This rearrangement joins TRBV2 to TRBJ2-3; TRBD2 might be the D (7 bases). CDR3 sequence (DNA): TGTGCCAGCATTCTTTGGGGGGGCGGAACAGATACGCAGTATTTT. Residues: CASILWGGGTDTQYF. The variable domain in full, completed from reference TRBV2 and TRBJ2-3, reads EPEVTQTPSHQVTQMGQEVILRCVPISNHLYFYWYRQILGQKVEFLVSFYNNEISEKSEIFDDQFSVERPDGSNFTLKIRSTKLEDSAMYFCASILWGGGTDTQYFGPGTRLTVL.